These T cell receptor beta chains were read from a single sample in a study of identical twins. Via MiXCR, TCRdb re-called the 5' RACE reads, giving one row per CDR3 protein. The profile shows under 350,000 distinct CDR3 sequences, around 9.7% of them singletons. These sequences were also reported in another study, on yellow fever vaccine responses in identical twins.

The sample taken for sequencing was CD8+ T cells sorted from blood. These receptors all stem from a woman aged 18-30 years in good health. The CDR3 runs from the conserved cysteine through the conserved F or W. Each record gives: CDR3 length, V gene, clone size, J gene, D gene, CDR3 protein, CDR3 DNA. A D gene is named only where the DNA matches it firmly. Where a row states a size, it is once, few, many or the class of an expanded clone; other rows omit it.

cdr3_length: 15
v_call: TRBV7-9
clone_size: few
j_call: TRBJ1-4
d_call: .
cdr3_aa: CASSLVQSSDEKLFF
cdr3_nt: TGTGCCAGCAGCTTAGTACAGTCCTCCGATGAAAAACTGTTTTTT

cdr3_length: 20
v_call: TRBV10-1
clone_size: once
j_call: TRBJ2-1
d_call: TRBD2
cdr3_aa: CASSDFFDRGLAGTYNEQFF
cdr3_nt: TGCGCCAGCAGTGATTTTTTCGACAGGGGACTAGCGGGAACCTACAATGAGCAGTTCTTC

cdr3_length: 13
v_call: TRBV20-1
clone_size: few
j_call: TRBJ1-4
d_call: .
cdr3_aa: CSARGSTNEKLFF
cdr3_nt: TGCAGTGCCAGGGGTTCAACTAATGAAAAACTGTTTTTT

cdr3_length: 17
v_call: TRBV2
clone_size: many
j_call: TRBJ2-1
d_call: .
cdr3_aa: CASSPWLQDYAYNEQFF
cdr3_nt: TGTGCCAGCAGCCCGTGGCTACAGGATTACGCCTACAATGAGCAGTTCTTC

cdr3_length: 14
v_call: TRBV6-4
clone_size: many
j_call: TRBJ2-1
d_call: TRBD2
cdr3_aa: CASSDAGGYNEQFF
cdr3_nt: TGTGCCAGCAGTGACGCGGGAGGGTACAATGAGCAGTTCTTC

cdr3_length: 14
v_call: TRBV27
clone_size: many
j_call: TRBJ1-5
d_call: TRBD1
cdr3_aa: CASSQTGANQPQHF
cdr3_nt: TGTGCCAGCAGTCAGACAGGGGCAAATCAGCCCCAGCATTTT

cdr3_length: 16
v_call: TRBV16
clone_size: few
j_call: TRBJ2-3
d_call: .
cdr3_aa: CASSPNAGLNTDTQYF
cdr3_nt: TGTGCCAGCAGCCCAAACGCGGGGTTGAACACAGATACGCAGTATTTT

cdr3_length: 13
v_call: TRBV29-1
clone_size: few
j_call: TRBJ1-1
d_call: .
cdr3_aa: CSVETVNNTEAFF
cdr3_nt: TGCAGCGTTGAAACGGTTAATAACACTGAAGCTTTCTTT

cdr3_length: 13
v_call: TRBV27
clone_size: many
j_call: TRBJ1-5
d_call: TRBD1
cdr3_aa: CASSPGQNQPQHF
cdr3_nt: TGTGCCAGCAGTCCGGGACAGAATCAGCCCCAGCATTTT

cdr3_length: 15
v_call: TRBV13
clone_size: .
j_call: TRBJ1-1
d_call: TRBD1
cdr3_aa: CASSANRGGYTEAFF
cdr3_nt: TGTGCCAGCAGCGCCAACAGGGGCGGGTACACTGAAGCTTTCTTT

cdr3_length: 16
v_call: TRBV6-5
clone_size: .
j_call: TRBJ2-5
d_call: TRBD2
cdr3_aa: CASSYELAGLKETQYF
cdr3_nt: TGTGCCAGCAGTTACGAGCTAGCGGGATTAAAGGAGACCCAGTACTTC

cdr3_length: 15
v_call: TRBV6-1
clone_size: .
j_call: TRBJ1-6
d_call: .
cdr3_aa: CASSNTRDRFWPLHF
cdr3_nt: TGTGCCAGCAGTAATACCCGGGACCGCTTTTGGCCCCTCCACTTT

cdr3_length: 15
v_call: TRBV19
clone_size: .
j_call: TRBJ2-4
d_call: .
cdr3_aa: CASSIAEEAKNIQYF
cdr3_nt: TGTGCCAGTAGTATAGCGGAGGAAGCCAAAAACATTCAGTACTTC

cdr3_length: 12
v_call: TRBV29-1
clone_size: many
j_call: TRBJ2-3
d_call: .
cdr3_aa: CSAEGGADTQYF
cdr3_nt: TGCAGCGCTGAGGGGGGAGCAGATACGCAGTATTTT

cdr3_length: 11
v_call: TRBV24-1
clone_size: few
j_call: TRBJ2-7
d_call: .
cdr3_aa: CATSDPYEQYF
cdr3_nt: TGTGCCACCAGTGATCCTTACGAGCAGTACTTC

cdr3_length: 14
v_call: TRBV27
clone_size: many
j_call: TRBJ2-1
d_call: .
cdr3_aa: CASSFLGGTNEQFF
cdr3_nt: TGTGCCAGCAGCTTCCTCGGTGGGACCAATGAGCAGTTCTTC

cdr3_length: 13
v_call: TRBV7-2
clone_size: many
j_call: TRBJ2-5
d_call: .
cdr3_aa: CASSSPPQETQYF
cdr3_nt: TGTGCCAGCAGCTCCCCTCCCCAAGAGACCCAGTACTTC

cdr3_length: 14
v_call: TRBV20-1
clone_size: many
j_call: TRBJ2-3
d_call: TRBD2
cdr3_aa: CSAKAGGDTDTQYF
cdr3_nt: TGCAGTGCTAAAGCGGGGGGGGACACAGATACGCAGTATTTT

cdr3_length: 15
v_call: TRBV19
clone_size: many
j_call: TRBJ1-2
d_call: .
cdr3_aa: CASSPAYGSHYGYTF
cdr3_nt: TGTGCCAGTAGTCCCGCATACGGGAGCCACTATGGCTACACCTTC

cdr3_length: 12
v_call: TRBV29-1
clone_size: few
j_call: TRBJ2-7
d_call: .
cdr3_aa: CSVEEGSYEQYF
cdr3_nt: TGCAGCGTTGAAGAGGGCAGCTACGAGCAGTACTTC

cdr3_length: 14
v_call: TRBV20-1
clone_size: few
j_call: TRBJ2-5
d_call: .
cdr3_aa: CSACGLRTQETQYF
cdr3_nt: TGCAGTGCTTGTGGCCTCCGTACCCAAGAGACCCAGTACTTC

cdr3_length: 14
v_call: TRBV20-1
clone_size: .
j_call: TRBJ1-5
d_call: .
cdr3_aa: CSARDRGAGQPQHF
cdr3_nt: TGCAGTGCTAGAGATCGGGGCGCGGGTCAGCCCCAGCATTTT

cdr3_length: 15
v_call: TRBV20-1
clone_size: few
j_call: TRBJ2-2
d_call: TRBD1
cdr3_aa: CSVPGQGPSTGELFF
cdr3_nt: TGCAGTGTGCCGGGACAGGGACCATCCACCGGGGAGCTGTTTTTT

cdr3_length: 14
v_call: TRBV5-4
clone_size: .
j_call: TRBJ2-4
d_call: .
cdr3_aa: CASSYALTKNIQYF
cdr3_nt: TGTGCCAGCAGCTACGCTCTTACCAAAAACATTCAGTACTTC

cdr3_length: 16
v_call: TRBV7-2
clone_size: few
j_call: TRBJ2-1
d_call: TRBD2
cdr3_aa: CASSFGLAGVYNEQFF
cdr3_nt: TGTGCCAGCAGCTTTGGTTTGGCGGGAGTTTACAATGAGCAGTTCTTC

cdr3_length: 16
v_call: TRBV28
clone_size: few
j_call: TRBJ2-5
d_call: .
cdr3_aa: CASSLTGMGVEETQYF
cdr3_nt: TGTGCCAGCAGTTTAACAGGGATGGGGGTAGAAGAGACCCAGTACTTC

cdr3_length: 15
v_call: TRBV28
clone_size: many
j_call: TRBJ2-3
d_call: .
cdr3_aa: CASSPPSVLMDTQYF
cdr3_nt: TGTGCCAGCAGTCCTCCTAGCGTTTTGATGGATACGCAGTATTTT

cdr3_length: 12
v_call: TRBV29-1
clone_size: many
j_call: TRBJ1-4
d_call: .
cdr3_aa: CSALLTNEKLFF
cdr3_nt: TGCAGCGCCCTTTTGACTAATGAAAAACTGTTTTTT

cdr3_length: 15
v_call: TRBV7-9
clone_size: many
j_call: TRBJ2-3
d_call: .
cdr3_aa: CASSLDATHTDTQYF
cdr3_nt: TGTGCCAGCAGCTTAGATGCTACCCACACAGATACGCAGTATTTT

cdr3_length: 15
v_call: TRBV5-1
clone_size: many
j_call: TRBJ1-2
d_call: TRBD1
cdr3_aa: CASSLEGGPTNGYTF
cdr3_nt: TGCGCCAGCAGCTTGGAAGGGGGCCCCACGAATGGCTACACCTTC

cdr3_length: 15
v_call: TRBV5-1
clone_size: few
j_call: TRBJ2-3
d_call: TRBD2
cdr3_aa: CASSLAGKSTDTQYF
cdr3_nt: TGCGCCAGCAGCTTAGCGGGGAAGAGCACAGATACGCAGTATTTT

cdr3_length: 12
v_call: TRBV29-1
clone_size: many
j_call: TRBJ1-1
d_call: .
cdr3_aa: CSVENPGREAFF
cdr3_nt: TGCAGCGTTGAAAACCCGGGACGGGAAGCTTTCTTT